This TCR beta chain was retrieved from a study of shared clonotypes between healthy human individuals. General study findings and limits: Clonotype sharing among donors was expected to depend on sequencing depth.

Comments on this clone: The target antigen is unknown.

Only in-frame clones appear in the TCRdb table, and some are missing; sequencing was by immunoSEQ multiplex PCR. In the table there are approximately 1.9 million clones, around 93% of which are singletons. Naive CD8 cells, CD45RO-negative and positively selected for CCR7, excluded terminally differentiated effector memory CD45RA+ cells. Every donor, a Caucasian adult, lived in Nashville, Tennessee. Sequenced: naive CD8+ T cells from PBMCs. This clonotype was obtained from a man in his late teens or twenties in good health. Some clones in this sample may be carry-over from other donors' samples.

The CDR3 sequence is CASSLGGQSSYNEQFF. CDR3 bases: TGTGCCAGCAGCTTAGGCGGGCAGAGCTCCTACAATGAGCAGTTCTTC. The chain carries TRBV11-3 and TRBJ2-1; D possibly corresponds to TRBD2 (5 bases). Germline assignment: CDR1 SGHNT and CDR2 YENEEA. Trimming cost V 1 base and J 0 bases, with 10 bases left between them. This CDR3 is built from 16 residues.